A selection of T cell receptor beta chains follows, all from one sample in a study of blood T cells in healthy people across ages. MiXCR, run by TCRdb on the 5' RACE reads, gives a single entry per CDR3 protein. The sample lists 1.5 million to 2 million distinct CDR3 sequences, 28% occurring once. The sequenced material came from blood. These receptors originate from a young woman in good health. CDR3s include the opening cysteine and the closing phenylalanine or tryptophan. Fields, in order: V gene, J gene, D gene, CDR3 protein. D genes are given only for firm matches.

TRBV20-1	TRBJ2-5	-	CSAGSRDKETQYF
TRBV12-3/TRBV12-4	TRBJ2-3	-	CASSFTGSGTDTQYF
TRBV6-6	TRBJ2-3	TRBD2	CASSYPTSGRETQYF
TRBV5-1	TRBJ2-3	TRBD2	CASSLGLAGVDTQYF
TRBV20-1	TRBJ2-1	TRBD2	CSALGLAGGRYNEQFF
TRBV12-3/TRBV12-4	TRBJ2-4	-	CASSQQKLAKNIRYF
TRBV24-1	TRBJ2-1	TRBD2	CATSGLAVHNEQFF
TRBV5-1	-	TRBD1	CASSLGAGTGGEQYF
TRBV6-5	TRBJ2-7	-	CASSYSFGSTYEQYF
TRBV12-3/TRBV12-4	TRBJ1-1	-	CASSRRQPEAFF
TRBV28	-	-	CASSLYQDRLYEQYF
TRBV20-1	TRBJ1-1	TRBD1	CSAGRTGLATEAFF
TRBV5-1	TRBJ1-2	-	CASSSFPGLGNGYTF
TRBV27	TRBJ2-1	TRBD2	CASRVAGGYEQFF
TRBV28	TRBJ2-3	-	CASSLSYTQYF
TRBV4-1	TRBJ1-2	-	CASSQGTASTNYGYTF
TRBV20-1	TRBJ2-7	-	CSAPPIGGVYEQYF
TRBV7-9	TRBJ1-6	-	CASRGQSDNSPLHF
TRBV7-2	TRBJ1-4	-	CASSIDGSRDEKLFF
TRBV28	TRBJ1-3	TRBD1	CASSSPRGPSGNTIYF
TRBV6-6	TRBJ1-5	-	CASSYPGGVNQPQHF
TRBV12-3/TRBV12-4	TRBJ2-2	-	CASRTDTGWANTGELFF
TRBV12-3/TRBV12-4	TRBJ2-3	TRBD2	CASSRTGGAGLDTQYF
TRBV13	TRBJ2-5	-	CASSFRRVEETQYF
TRBV14	TRBJ1-2	TRBD1	CASSQDRLTGSGYTF
TRBV20-1	TRBJ2-5	TRBD2	CSPRPPTSGSKTQYF